The 21 T cell receptor beta chains listed next were all sequenced from one sample in a study of human T cells and chemical hapten exposure. Unfractionated whole blood served as the source for total RNA extraction. It was the library that attached unique molecular identifiers to individual cDNA molecules. TCRdb ran MiXCR on the reads and lists one entry per CDR3 protein. The sample includes 100,000 to 150,000 distinct CDR3 sequences, around 8.5% seen only once; the top ten take about 1.4%. The sequenced material came from whole blood. These receptors were collected from a human donor in good health. Some clones in this sample may be carry-over from other donors' samples.

The rearrangement joins TRBV7-9 to TRBJ2-1; D possibly corresponds to TRBD1 (5 bases). The CDR3 sequence is 15 residues long. Trimming took off 8 bases at V and 5 bases at J, with 19 bases between the two ends. Looked up from germline, CDR1 is SEHNR and CDR2 is FQNEAQ (reference sequence). For the CDR3, the DNA is TGTGCCAGCGGCCGCTCGCGACAGTCGGACAATGAGCAGTTCTTC. It encodes CASGRSRQSDNEQFF. The full variable domain, its missing parts supplied by reference TRBV7-9 and TRBJ2-1, is DTGVSQNPRHKITKRGQNVTFRCDPISEHNRLYWYRQTLGQGPEFLTYFQNEAQLEKSRLLSDRFSAERPKGSFSTLEIQRTEQGDSAMYLCASGRSRQSDNEQFFGPGTRLTVL.

This chain joins TRBV15 and TRBJ1-6; TRBD1 matches 8 bases. Germline values: CDR1 LNHNV, CDR2 YYDKDF (reference sequence). Trimming removed 8 bases from V and 6 bases from J; junction bases left unmatched: 6. The CDR3 spans 14 residues. CDR3 sequence (DNA): TGTGCCACCGGCGTGGACAGGGCTAATTCACCCCTCCACTTT. Its translation: CATGVDRANSPLHF.

This clonotype has at least ten counts. This rearrangement joins TRBV20-1 to TRBJ1-2; 8 bases are shared with TRBD1. The V gene's germline CDR1 is DFQATT and CDR2 SNEGSKA (reference sequence). This CDR3 spans 13 amino acids. With 5 bases clipped from V and 4 bases from J, the junction kept 6 bases outside the gene matches. The CDR3 sequence is CSAGQGQTYGYTF. The CDR3 DNA reads as TGCAGTGCTGGACAGGGACAGACCTATGGCTACACCTTC.

The chain couples TRBV27 to TRBJ1-6; D call uncertain. The CDR3 covers 13 residues. Germline V lookup: CDR1 MNHEY, CDR2 SMNVEV (reference sequence). Trimming pared 0 bases from V and 12 bases from J, leaving 9 bases between. This CDR3 is CASSLSTDRPLHF. The CDR3 DNA reads TGTGCCAGCAGTTTATCGACGGATAGACCCCTCCACTTT.

There are many counts of this clonotype. This chain links TRBV4-3 with TRBJ2-2; TRBD1 aligns across 8 bases. The CDR3 extends over 17 amino acids. V was pared by 0 bases and J by 0 bases, with 3 bases of the junction left unmatched. The germline V gene encodes CDR1 LGHNA and CDR2 YSLEER. CDR3 bases: TGCGCCAGCAGCCAAGATAACAGGGGGGCGAACACCGGGGAGCTGTTTTTT. This gives the protein CASSQDNRGANTGELFF.

This clonotype was seen repeatedly, ten times or more. This chain links TRBV7-2 with TRBJ2-2; TRBD1 agrees at 7 bases. The CDR3 is 13 amino acids. The junction had 5 bases not matched to a gene; V was cut back by 8 bases and J by 5 bases. Germline CDR1 SGHTA, CDR2 FQGNSA. The CDR3 nucleotides are TGTGCCAGCGACAGGGTTGTAACCGGGGAGCTGTTTTTT. Translated: CASDRVVTGELFF. Based on the CDR3 plus reference TRBV7-2 and TRBJ2-2, the full variable domain is GAGVSQSPSNKVTEKGKDVELRCDPISGHTALYWYRQSLGQGLEFLIYFQGNSAPDKSGLPSDRFSAERTGGSVSTLTIQRTQQEDSAVYLCASDRVVTGELFFGEGSRLTVL.

This clonotype occurred many times. The V gene is TRBV12-3 or TRBV12-4, the J gene TRBJ2-1; TRBD2 matches 12 bases. The length of the CDR3 is 16 residues. Trimming cost V 3 bases and J 8 bases; bases outside gene matches: 8. CDR3 DNA sequence: TGTGCCAGCAGTTTGCAAGGACTAGCGGGGCGGGATGAGCAGTTCTTC. It codes for CASSLQGLAGRDEQFF.

This clonotype was counted ten times or more. The chain joins TRBV20-1 to TRBJ1-1; tentative D call: TRBD1 (5 bases). V gave up 6 bases and J gave up 2 bases, with 16 bases separating them. Germline CDR1 is DFQATT and CDR2 is SNEGSKA (reference sequence). This CDR3 is built from 14 residues. Here the CDR3 reads CSAGGEEINTEAFF. In nucleotides, the CDR3 is TGCAGTGCGGGGGGAGAGGAAATCAACACTGAAGCTTTCTTT.

This clonotype has ten or more counts. This rearrangement joins TRBV29-1 to TRBJ1-2, with D unresolved. CDR1 and CDR2 from the germline V gene are SQVTM and ANQGSEA. This CDR3 comprises 12 residues. The V gene lost 4 bases and the J gene lost 3 bases, with 9 bases spanning the gap. The DNA for the CDR3 is TGCAGCGTTGCTTCCGGGGACTATGGCTACACCTTC. Translated, it gives CSVASGDYGYTF.

This clonotype was detected only a few times. The chain employs TRBV12-3 or TRBV12-4 and TRBJ1-1, with D maybe TRBD1 (6 bases). Trimming left V 10 bases short and J 1 base short, with 13 bases between. The CDR3 consists of 13 residues. The CDR3 DNA is TGTGCCACTTCTGGACAGCCGAACACTGAAGCTTTCTTT. Encoded protein: CATSGQPNTEAFF.

The chain employs TRBV20-1 and TRBJ2-1, with 9 bases aligning to TRBD2. Germline CDR1 is DFQATT and CDR2 is SNEGSKA (reference sequence). V shed 0 bases and J 0 bases; nucleotides not matched to a gene: 9. The CDR3 is 18 residues long. The CDR3 here is CSARDRLAETPSYNEQFF. CDR3 nucleotide sequence: TGCAGTGCTAGAGATCGACTAGCGGAGACCCCCTCCTACAATGAGCAGTTCTTC.

A few counts support this clonotype. The chain carries TRBV5-1 and TRBJ2-5; D is perhaps TRBD2 (6 bases). Germline V CDR1 and CDR2: SGHRS, YFSETQ. This CDR3 has 16 amino acids. V was clipped by 2 bases and J by 2 bases, with 16 bases between them. CDR3 protein: CASSFRDSIPQETQYF. The CDR3 DNA follows: TGCGCCAGCAGCTTCCGGGACTCGATACCACAAGAGACCCAGTACTTC.

The CDR3 DNA reads TGCGCCAGCAGCCAAGATTCGGGGCTGGCCACTGAAGCTTTCTTT. Amino acid sequence: CASSQDSGLATEAFF. The chain carries TRBV4-3 and TRBJ1-1; a weak D match, TRBD1 (5 bases). V was shortened by 0 bases and J by 4 bases, with 12 bases between the two germline ends. The germline CDR1 and CDR2 sequences are LGHNA and YSLEER. The length of the CDR3 is 15 residues.

This clonotype appeared many times. The rearrangement links TRBV29-1 to TRBJ1-5; D gene ambiguous. V dropped 1 base and J dropped 6 bases, with 10 bases sitting between them. This CDR3 comprises 13 residues. Germline V gene sequence: CDR1 SQVTM, CDR2 ANQGSEA. For the CDR3, the DNA is TGCAGCGTTGAAGGGGCAGTTGGTCAGCCCCAGCATTTT. Residues: CSVEGAVGQPQHF.

At least ten counts were recorded for this clonotype. The chain is built from TRBV5-1 and TRBJ1-1, with TRBD1 as a possible D gene (5 bases). Germline CDR1 is SGHRS and CDR2 is YFSETQ. V lost 4 bases, J lost 7 bases, and 14 bases lay in between. There are 13 residues in the CDR3. The CDR3 bases are TGCGCCAGCAGCCCGGGGCAGGCCCTTGAAGCTTTCTTT. Protein product: CASSPGQALEAFF. The entire variable domain, with the rest obtained from reference TRBV5-1 and TRBJ1-1, is as follows: KAGVTQTPRYLIKTRGQQVTLSCSPISGHRSVSWYQQTPGQGLQFLFEYFSETQRNKGNFPGRFSGRQFSNSRSEMNVSTLELGDSALYLCASSPGQALEAFFGQGTRLTVV.

This clonotype has a handful of counts. The chain couples TRBV12-3 or TRBV12-4 to TRBJ2-7; D is possibly TRBD2 (6 bases). V was cut by 4 bases and J by 3 bases, with 13 bases left in between. The length of the CDR3 is 14 residues. CDR3 sequence: CASSYGTSVYEQYF. The DNA of the CDR3 is TGTGCCAGCAGTTACGGGACTTCGGTCTACGAGCAGTACTTC.

This clonotype has ten or more counts. The rearrangement links TRBV4-3 to TRBJ1-4; 8 nucleotides line up with TRBD1. Germline values: CDR1 LGHNA, CDR2 YSLEER. The CDR3 sequence is 15 residues long. The V gene end was trimmed by 0 bases and the J gene end by 14 bases; junction bases not matched to a gene: 11. The CDR3 loop is CASSQDRTGPFILFF. DNA of the CDR3: TGCGCCAGCAGCCAAGATAGGACAGGGCCTTTCATCCTGTTTTTT.

A few counts support this clonotype. The chain combines TRBV7-9 with TRBJ1-4; D call uncertain. CDR1 SEHNR and CDR2 FQNEAQ come from the germline V gene (reference sequence). Between the trimmed V and J ends, which lost 7 bases and 1 base, there was a span of 7 bases. The CDR3 totals 13 residues. The CDR3 spells CASIDGTNEKLFF. CDR3 in DNA: TGTGCCAGCATCGACGGAACTAATGAAAAACTGTTTTTT.

The rearrangement joins TRBV6-1 to TRBJ2-3, with D possibly being TRBD1 (6 bases). V gave up 2 bases and J gave up 2 bases, with 11 bases separating them. Germline CDR1 MNHNS, CDR2 SASEGT. The CDR3 extends over 15 amino acids. CDR3 amino acids: CASSETHRATDTQYF. Here the CDR3 DNA reads TGTGCCAGCAGTGAAACGCACAGGGCCACAGATACGCAGTATTTT.

The table lists this clonotype with many counts. The J gene is TRBJ1-1, the V gene TRBV7-8; the match to TRBD1 covers 7 bases. Germline V gene lookup returns CDR1 SGHVS and CDR2 FQNEAQ. V dropped 1 base and J dropped 3; count of bases not matched to a gene: 2. CDR3 size: 14 residues. The CDR3 region has the DNA TGTGCCAGCAGCTTAGTGCAGGGGGACACTGAAGCTTTCTTT. This codes for CASSLVQGDTEAFF.

This clonotype has a count of ten or more. The genes are TRBV7-2 and TRBJ2-3, with D possibly TRBD2 on 6 matching bases. V lost 5 bases and J lost 2, with 14 bases in between. This CDR3 has 15 amino acids. CDR1 and CDR2 from the germline V gene are SGHTA and FQGNSA. The CDR3 region has the DNA TGTGCCAGCAGCCGAGGGGCGGGGTACACAGATACGCAGTATTTT. Its translation is CASSRGAGYTDTQYF.